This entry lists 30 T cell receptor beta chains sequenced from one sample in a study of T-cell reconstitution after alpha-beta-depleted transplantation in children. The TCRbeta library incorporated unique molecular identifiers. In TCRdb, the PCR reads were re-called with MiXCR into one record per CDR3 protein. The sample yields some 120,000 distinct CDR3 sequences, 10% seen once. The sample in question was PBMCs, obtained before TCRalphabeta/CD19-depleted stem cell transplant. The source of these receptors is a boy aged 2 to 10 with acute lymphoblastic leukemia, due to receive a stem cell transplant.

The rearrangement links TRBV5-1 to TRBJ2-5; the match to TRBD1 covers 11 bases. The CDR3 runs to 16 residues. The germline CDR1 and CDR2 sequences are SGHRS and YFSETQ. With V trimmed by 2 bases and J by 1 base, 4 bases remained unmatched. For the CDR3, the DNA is TGCGCCAGCAGCTTTGAAGGACAGGGGGCCCAAGAGACCCAGTACTTC. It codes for CASSFEGQGAQETQYF.

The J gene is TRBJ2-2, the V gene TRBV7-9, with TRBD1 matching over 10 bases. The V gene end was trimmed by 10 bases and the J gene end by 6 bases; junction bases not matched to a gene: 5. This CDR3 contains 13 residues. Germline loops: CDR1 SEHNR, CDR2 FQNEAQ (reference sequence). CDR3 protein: CAIRQGASGELFF. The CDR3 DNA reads TGTGCCATCAGACAGGGGGCATCCGGGGAGCTGTTTTTT. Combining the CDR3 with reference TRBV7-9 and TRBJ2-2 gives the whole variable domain DTGVSQNPRHKITKRGQNVTFRCDPISEHNRLYWYRQTLGQGPEFLTYFQNEAQLEKSRLLSDRFSAERPKGSFSTLEIQRTEQGDSAMYLCAIRQGASGELFFGEGSRLTVL.

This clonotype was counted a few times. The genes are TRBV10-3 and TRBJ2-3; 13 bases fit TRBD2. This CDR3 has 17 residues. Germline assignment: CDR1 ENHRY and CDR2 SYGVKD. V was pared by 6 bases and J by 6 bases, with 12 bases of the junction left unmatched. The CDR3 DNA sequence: TGTGCCATCAGACTACCGTTACTAGCGGGAGGGCCGGATACGCAGTATTTT. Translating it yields CAIRLPLLAGGPDTQYF.

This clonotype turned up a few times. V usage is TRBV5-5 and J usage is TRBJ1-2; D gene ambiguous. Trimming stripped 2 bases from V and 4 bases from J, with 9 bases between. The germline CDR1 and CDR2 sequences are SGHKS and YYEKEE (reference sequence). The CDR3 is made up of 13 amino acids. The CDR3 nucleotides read TGTGCCAGCAGCTTTCTGGGATCCTATGGCTACACCTTC. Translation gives CASSFLGSYGYTF.

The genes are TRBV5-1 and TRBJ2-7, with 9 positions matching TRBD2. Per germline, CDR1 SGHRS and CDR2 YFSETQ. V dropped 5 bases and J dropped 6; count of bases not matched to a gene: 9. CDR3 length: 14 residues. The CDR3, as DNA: TGCGCCAGCAGTCTTCGCGGGAGGGTAGGCGAGCAGTACTTC. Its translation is CASSLRGRVGEQYF.

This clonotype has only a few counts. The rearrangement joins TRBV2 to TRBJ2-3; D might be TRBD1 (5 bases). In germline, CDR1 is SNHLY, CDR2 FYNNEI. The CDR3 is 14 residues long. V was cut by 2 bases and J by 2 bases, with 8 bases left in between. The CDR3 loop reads CASSELGDTDTQYF. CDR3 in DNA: TGTGCCAGCAGTGAATTAGGGGACACAGATACGCAGTATTTT.

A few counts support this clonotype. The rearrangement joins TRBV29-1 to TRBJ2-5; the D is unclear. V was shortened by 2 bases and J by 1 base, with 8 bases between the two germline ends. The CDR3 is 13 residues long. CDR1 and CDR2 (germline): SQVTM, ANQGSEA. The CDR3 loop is CSVEMVTQETQYF. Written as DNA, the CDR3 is TGCAGCGTTGAAATGGTGACCCAAGAGACCCAGTACTTC.

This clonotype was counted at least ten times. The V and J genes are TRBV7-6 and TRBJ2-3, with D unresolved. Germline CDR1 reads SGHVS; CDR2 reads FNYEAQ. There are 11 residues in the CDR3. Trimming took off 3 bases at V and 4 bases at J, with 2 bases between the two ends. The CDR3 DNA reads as TGTGCCAGCAGCTTGTCAGATACGCAGTATTTT. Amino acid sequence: CASSLSDTQYF.

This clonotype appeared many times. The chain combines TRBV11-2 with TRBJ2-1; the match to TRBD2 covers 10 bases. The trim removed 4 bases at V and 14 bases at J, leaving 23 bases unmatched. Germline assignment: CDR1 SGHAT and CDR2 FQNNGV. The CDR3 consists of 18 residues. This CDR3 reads CASSSYPSGGNERDSEFF. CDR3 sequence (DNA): TGTGCCAGCAGCTCATATCCTAGCGGGGGCAATGAGCGGGATTCCGAGTTCTTC.

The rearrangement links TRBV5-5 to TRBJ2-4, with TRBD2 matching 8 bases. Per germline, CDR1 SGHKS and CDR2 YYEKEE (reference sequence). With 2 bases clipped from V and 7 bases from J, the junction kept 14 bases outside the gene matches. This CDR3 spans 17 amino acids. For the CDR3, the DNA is TGTGCCAGCAGCTTCTCGACCGGGGGGGGCATGGAGAACATTCAGTACTTC. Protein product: CASSFSTGGGMENIQYF.

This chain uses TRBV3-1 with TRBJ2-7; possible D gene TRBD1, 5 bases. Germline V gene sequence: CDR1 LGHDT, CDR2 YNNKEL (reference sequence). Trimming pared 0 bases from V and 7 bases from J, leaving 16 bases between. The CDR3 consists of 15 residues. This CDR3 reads CASSQEAGLTHEQYF. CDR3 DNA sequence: TGTGCCAGCAGCCAAGAAGCAGGGCTGACGCATGAGCAGTACTTC.

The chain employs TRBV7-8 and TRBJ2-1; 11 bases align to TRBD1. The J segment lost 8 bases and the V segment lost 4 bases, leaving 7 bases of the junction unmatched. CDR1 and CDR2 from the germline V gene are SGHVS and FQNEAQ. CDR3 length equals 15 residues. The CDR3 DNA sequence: TGTGCCAGCAGCTCGCCGGGACAGGGGGGCGATGAGCAGTTCTTC. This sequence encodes CASSSPGQGGDEQFF.

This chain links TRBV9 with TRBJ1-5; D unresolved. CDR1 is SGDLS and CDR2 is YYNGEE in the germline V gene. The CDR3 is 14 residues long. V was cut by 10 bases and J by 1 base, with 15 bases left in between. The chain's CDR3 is CAFRSGPSNQPQHF. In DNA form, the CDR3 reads TGTGCCTTCCGAAGCGGCCCCAGCAATCAGCCCCAGCATTTT.

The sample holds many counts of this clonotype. In DNA form, the CDR3 reads TGCAGTGCTAGTCATCGGACAGGGGGGGACACCTTC. Protein: CSASHRTGGDTF. This chain links TRBV20-1 with TRBJ1-2; 10 nucleotides line up with TRBD1. V lost 3 bases, J lost 12 bases, and 7 bases stayed unmatched. The CDR3 is 12 amino acids. Germline lookup yields CDR1 DFQATT and CDR2 SNEGSKA (reference sequence).

CDR3 amino acids: CASSEGQGSYSNQPQHF. CDR3 nucleotide sequence: TGTGCCAGCAGTGAGGGACAGGGTAGCTATAGCAATCAGCCCCAGCATTTT. V is TRBV2 and J is TRBJ1-5; 9 nucleotides agree with TRBD1. V dropped 3 bases and J dropped 0; count of bases not matched to a gene: 6. In germline, CDR1 is SNHLY, CDR2 FYNNEI. The CDR3 is 17 residues long.

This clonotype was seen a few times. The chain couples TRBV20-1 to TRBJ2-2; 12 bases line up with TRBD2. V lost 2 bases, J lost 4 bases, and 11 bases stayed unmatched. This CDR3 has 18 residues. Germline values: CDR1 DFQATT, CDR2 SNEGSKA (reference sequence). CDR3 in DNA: TGCAGTGCTAGACCCATCCCGGGACTAGCGGGCATCACCGGGGAGCTGTTTTTT. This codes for CSARPIPGLAGITGELFF.

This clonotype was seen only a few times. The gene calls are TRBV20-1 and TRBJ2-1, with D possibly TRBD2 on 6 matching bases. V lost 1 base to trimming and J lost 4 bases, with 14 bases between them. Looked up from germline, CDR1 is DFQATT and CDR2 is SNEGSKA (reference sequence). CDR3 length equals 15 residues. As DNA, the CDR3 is TGCAGTGCTAGAGCGCGGCGGGGAAGGTACAATGAGCAGTTCTTC. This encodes CSARARRGRYNEQFF.

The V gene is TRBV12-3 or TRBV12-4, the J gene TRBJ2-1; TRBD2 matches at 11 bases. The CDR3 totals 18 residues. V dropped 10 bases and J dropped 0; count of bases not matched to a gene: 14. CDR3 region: CAISPGTSGYSSYNEQFF. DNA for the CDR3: TGTGCCATCAGCCCTGGGACTAGCGGATATAGCTCCTACAATGAGCAGTTCTTC.

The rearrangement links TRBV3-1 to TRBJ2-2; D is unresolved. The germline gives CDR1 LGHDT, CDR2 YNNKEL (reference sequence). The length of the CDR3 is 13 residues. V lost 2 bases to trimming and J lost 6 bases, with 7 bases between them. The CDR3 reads CASSQNSPGELFF. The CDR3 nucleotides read TGTGCCAGCAGCCAAAATAGCCCCGGGGAGCTGTTTTTT.

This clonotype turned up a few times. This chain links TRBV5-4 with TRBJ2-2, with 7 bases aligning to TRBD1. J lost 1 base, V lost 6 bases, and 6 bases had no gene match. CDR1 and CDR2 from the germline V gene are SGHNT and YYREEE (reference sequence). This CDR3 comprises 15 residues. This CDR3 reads CASNPGGVNTGELFF. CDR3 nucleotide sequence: TGTGCCAGCAACCCAGGGGGTGTGAACACCGGGGAGCTGTTTTTT.

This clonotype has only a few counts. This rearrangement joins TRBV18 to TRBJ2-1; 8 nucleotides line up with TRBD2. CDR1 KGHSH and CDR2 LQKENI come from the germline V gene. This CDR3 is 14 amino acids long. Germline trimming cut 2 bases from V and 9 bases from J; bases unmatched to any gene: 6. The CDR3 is CASSPLGTSVEQFF. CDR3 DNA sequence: TGTGCCAGCTCACCATTGGGGACTAGTGTTGAGCAGTTCTTC.

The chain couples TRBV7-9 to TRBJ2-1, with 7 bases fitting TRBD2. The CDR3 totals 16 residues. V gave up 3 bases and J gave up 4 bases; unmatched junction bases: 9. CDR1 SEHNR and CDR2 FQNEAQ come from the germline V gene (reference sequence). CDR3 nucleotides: TGTGCCAGCAGCTTCGCGGGGGAGTCGAGATACAATGAGCAGTTCTTC. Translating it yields CASSFAGESRYNEQFF.

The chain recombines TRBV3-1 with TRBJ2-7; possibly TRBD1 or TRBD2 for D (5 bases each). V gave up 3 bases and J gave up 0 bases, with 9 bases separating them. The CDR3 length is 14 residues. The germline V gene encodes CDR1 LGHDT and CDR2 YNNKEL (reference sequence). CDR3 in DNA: TGTGCCAGCAGCCACTGGGGGTCCTCCTACGAGCAGTACTTC. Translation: CASSHWGSSYEQYF.

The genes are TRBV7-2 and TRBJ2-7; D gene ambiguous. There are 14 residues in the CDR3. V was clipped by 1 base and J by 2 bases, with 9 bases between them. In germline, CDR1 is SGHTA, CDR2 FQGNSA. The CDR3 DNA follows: TGTGCCAGCAGCTTAGGGCAGCTGCCCTACGAGCAGTACTTC. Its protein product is CASSLGQLPYEQYF.

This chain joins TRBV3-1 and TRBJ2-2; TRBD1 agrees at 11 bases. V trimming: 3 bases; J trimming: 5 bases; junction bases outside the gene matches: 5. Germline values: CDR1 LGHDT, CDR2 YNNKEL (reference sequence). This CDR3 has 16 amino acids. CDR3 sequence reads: CASSHRDRGRTGELFF. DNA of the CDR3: TGTGCCAGCAGCCACCGGGACAGGGGGAGGACCGGGGAGCTGTTTTTT.

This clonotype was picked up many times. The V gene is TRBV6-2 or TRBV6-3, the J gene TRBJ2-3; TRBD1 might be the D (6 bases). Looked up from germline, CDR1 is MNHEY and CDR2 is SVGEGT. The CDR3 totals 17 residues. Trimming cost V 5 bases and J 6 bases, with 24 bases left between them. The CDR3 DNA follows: TGTGCCAGCAGTCGGATCCACAGGGTGAAGGTTGGGGATACGCAGTATTTT. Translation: CASSRIHRVKVGDTQYF.

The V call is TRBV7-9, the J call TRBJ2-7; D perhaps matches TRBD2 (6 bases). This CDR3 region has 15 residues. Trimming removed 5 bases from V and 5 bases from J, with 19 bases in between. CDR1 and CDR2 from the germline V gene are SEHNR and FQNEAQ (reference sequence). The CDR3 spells CASSPPIRGSHEQYF. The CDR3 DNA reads TGTGCCAGCAGCCCCCCCATTCGGGGGTCCCACGAGCAGTACTTC.

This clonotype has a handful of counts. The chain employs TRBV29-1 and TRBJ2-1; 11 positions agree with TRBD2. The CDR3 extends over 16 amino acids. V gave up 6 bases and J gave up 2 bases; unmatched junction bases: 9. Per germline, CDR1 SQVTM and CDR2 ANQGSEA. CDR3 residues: CSVGGLAAGTYNEQFF. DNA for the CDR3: TGCAGCGTCGGGGGACTAGCGGCGGGAACCTACAATGAGCAGTTCTTC.

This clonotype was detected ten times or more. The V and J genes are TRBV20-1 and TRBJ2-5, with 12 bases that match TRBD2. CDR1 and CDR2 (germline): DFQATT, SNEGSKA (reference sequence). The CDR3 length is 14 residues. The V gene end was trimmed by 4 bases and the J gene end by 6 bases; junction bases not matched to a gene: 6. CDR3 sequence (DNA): TGCAGTGCTACACTAGCGGGAGGAGGAAAGACCCAGTACTTC. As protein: CSATLAGGGKTQYF.

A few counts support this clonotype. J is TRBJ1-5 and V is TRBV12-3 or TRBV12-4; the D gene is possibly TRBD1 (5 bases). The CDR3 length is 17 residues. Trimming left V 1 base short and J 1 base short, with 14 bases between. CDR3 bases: TGTGCCAGCAGTTTAGGGGGCGGGTTTGGAAGCAATCAGCCCCAGCATTTT. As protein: CASSLGGGFGSNQPQHF.